The next 30 T cell receptor beta chains were all read from a single sample in a study of blood T cell repertoires in COVID-19. Produced via immunoSEQ multiplex PCR; TCRdb's table is partial and in-frame only. The sample has about 220,000 clones; more than 70% are singletons. What was sequenced was peripheral blood. The receptors were gathered from a human donor in a cohort sampled during active COVID-19.

This rearrangement joins TRBV5-1 to TRBJ1-2; weak D call: TRBD1 (5 bases). Per the germline V gene, CDR1 is SGHRS and CDR2 is YFSETQ. CDR3 length: 14 amino acids. The V end was cut by 3 bases, the J end by 4 bases, with 13 bases between. In DNA, the CDR3 is TGCGCCAGCAGCTCGCGACAGTTATCCTATGGCTACACCTTC. Protein product: CASSSRQLSYGYTF.

The chain carries TRBV15 and TRBJ1-4; D may be TRBD1 (6 bases). Per the germline V gene, CDR1 is LNHNV and CDR2 is YYDKDF (reference sequence). V lost 5 bases and J 8 bases, leaving 18 bases between the germline ends. The CDR3 contains 15 residues. As DNA, the CDR3 is TGTGCCACCAGCCCTCCGGGGGGGCGAGGGGAAAAACTGTTTTTT. It is translated as CATSPPGGRGEKLFF. Complete variable domain (other parts from reference TRBV15 and TRBJ1-4): DAMVIQNPRYQVTQFGKPVTLSCSQTLNHNVMYWYQQKSSQAPKLLFHYYDKDFNNEADTPDNFQSRRPNTSFCFLDIRSPGLGDTAMYLCATSPPGGRGEKLFFGSGTQLSVL.

This clone was picked up one time. The chain is built from TRBV28 and TRBJ2-3; D ambiguous. V was trimmed by 5 bases and J by 3 bases, leaving 6 bases between them. This CDR3 comprises 12 residues. Germline V gene sequence: CDR1 MDHEN, CDR2 SYDVKM. The DNA of the CDR3 is TGTGCCAGCAGTACAATAACAGATACGCAGTATTTT. It encodes CASSTITDTQYF.

The chain employs TRBV19 and TRBJ1-2; tentatively, D is TRBD1 (6 bases). Germline loops: CDR1 LNHDA, CDR2 SQIVND (reference sequence). V gave up 3 bases and J gave up 3 bases, with 17 bases separating them. There are 16 residues in the CDR3. The CDR3 reads CASSMSFVTGYYGYTF. DNA for the CDR3: TGTGCCAGTAGTATGAGTTTTGTGACAGGCTACTATGGCTACACCTTC.

This clone was counted a single time. The chain uses TRBV11-2 and TRBJ1-5; 9 bases agree with TRBD1. The CDR3 loop spans 16 amino acids. V lost 3 bases to trimming and J lost 4 bases; unmatched junction nucleotides: 7. Per germline, CDR1 SGHAT and CDR2 FQNNGV. Written as DNA, the CDR3 is TGTGCCAGCAGCTTGGGGACAGGGCGTGGGAATCAGCCCCAGCATTTT. This sequence encodes CASSLGTGRGNQPQHF.

The rearrangement uses TRBV6-5 and TRBJ2-5; 8 bases fit TRBD1. CDR3 length: 16 amino acids. The germline gives CDR1 MNHEY, CDR2 SVGAGI. Unmatched junction bases numbered 9, after V lost 2 bases and J lost 4 bases. CDR3 DNA sequence: TGTGCCAGCAGTTACGCGGCAGGGGGCTGGGGAGAGACCCAGTACTTC. It is translated as CASSYAAGGWGETQYF.

This clone was seen more than once but under ten times. The chain carries TRBV5-4 and TRBJ1-2; 11 bases map to TRBD1. J lost 4 bases, V lost 0 bases, and 8 bases had no gene match. Germline V gives CDR1 SGHNT, CDR2 YYREEE (reference sequence). The CDR3 sequence is 17 residues long. CDR3 nucleotides: TGTGCCAGCAGCTTGGGTGGTGGGACAGGGGGTGGCTATGGCTACACCTTC. This gives the protein CASSLGGGTGGGYGYTF.

Here the CDR3 reads CASSANREGNTIYF. The DNA of the CDR3 is TGTGCCAGCAGCGCTAACAGGGAAGGCAACACCATATATTTT. J is TRBJ1-3 and V is TRBV9; TRBD1 is a possible D gene (6 bases). The CDR3 totals 14 residues. Trimming took 3 bases from V and 7 from J, leaving 14 bases between them. From germline, CDR1 is SGDLS and CDR2 YYNGEE.

V gene TRBV21-1 combines with J gene TRBJ2-5; the table calls TRBD1, which could not be checked here. TRBV21-1 is a pseudogene locus. The CDR3 spans 13 residues. CDR3: CASSGTGEETQYF. CDR3 nucleotides: TGTGCCAGCTCCGGGACAGGGGAAGAGACCCAGTACTTC.

This clone showed up just once. Within the sample, other DNA sequences also encode this same CDR3. The chain has TRBV28 and TRBJ1-2, with D perhaps TRBD1 (5 bases). Per germline, CDR1 MDHEN and CDR2 SYDVKM. There are 13 residues in the CDR3. V lost 6 bases, J lost 4 bases, and 12 bases lay in between. This CDR3 is CASRTGVLYGYTF. In DNA form, the CDR3 reads TGTGCCAGCAGAACGGGGGTCCTCTATGGCTACACCTTC.

V gene TRBV3-1 (or the pseudogene TRBV3-2) combines with J gene TRBJ2-7, with TRBD2 identical over 8 bases. Losses at the gene ends were 4 bases for V and 3 bases for J; bases not matched to a gene: 14. Germline CDR1 is LGHDT and CDR2 is YNNKEL (reference sequence). This CDR3 has 17 amino acids. This CDR3 reads CASSPREGVTTFYEQYF. As DNA, the CDR3 is TGTGCCAGCAGCCCACGGGAGGGGGTCACCACCTTCTACGAGCAGTACTTC.

This clone was recorded only once. A much larger clonotype is one base distant, so this may be a read error. The chain carries TRBV5-4 and TRBJ2-1, with TRBD1 matching over 8 bases. Trimming removed 2 bases from V and 0 bases from J; junction bases left unmatched: 1. CDR3 length equals 15 residues. Germline V gene data show CDR1 as SGHNT and CDR2 as YYREEE (reference sequence). CDR3 protein: CASSLGQGSYNEQFF. In DNA, the CDR3 is TGTGCCAGCAGCTTAGGACAGGGCTCCTACAATGAGCAGTTCTTC.

The chain carries TRBV7-2 and TRBJ1-4, with a tentative D call TRBD1 (6 bases). Trimming took off 5 bases at V and 2 bases at J, with 9 bases between the two ends. CDR1 is SGHTA, CDR2 FQGNSA, per germline. CDR3 length: 14 residues. The CDR3 DNA reads TGTGCCAGCAGCGTAAGGGGGACTAATGAAAAACTGTTTTTT. It codes for CASSVRGTNEKLFF.

This clone was seen only a few times. The chain couples TRBV18 to TRBJ1-6; maybe TRBD1 (6 bases). V was cut by 0 bases and J by 7 bases, with 13 bases left in between. The CDR3 is 16 amino acids. The germline V gene encodes CDR1 KGHSH and CDR2 LQKENI. DNA for the CDR3: TGTGCCAGCTCACCACCGCTACAGGGTGAAAATTCACCCCTCCACTTT. Translated: CASSPPLQGENSPLHF. Full variable domain (outside the CDR3, taken from reference TRBV18 and TRBJ1-6): NAGVMQNPRHLVRRRGQEARLRCSPMKGHSHVYWYRQLPEEGLKFMVYLQKENIIDESGMPKERFSAEFPKEGPSILRIQQVVRGDSAAYFCASSPPLQGENSPLHFGNGTRLTVT.

J is TRBJ2-2 and V is TRBV9; a weak D match, TRBD2 (5 bases). V lost 4 bases, J lost 4 bases, and 14 bases lay in between. CDR1 SGDLS and CDR2 YYNGEE come from the germline V gene. There are 15 residues in the CDR3. CDR3 sequence: CASSTLGRATGELFF. The CDR3 DNA reads as TGTGCCAGCAGCACACTAGGACGAGCCACCGGGGAGCTGTTTTTT.

This clone was found once. This rearrangement joins TRBV28 to TRBJ1-4; D possibly corresponds to TRBD1 (5 bases). CDR1 and CDR2 from the germline V gene are MDHEN and SYDVKM. The CDR3 consists of 16 residues. V was trimmed by 1 base and J by 5 bases, leaving 14 bases between them. The CDR3 DNA reads as TGTGCCAGCAGTTTATTTGGCAGGGCCAGCAATGAAAAACTGTTTTTT. The encoded protein is CASSLFGRASNEKLFF.

The gene calls are TRBV19 and TRBJ2-3; TRBD2 matches at 10 bases. The CDR3 consists of 15 residues. V trimming: 6 bases; J trimming: 5 bases; junction bases outside the gene matches: 8. Germline CDR1 is LNHDA and CDR2 is SQIVND (reference sequence). CDR3 nucleotides: TGTGCCAGTAGCGATAGCGGGGGGTTATTAGATACGCAGTATTTT. Amino acids: CASSDSGGLLDTQYF.

The V gene is TRBV10-3, the J gene TRBJ2-3; 15 nucleotides match TRBD2. This CDR3 comprises 17 residues. With 6 bases clipped from V and 4 bases from J, the junction kept 8 bases outside the gene matches. CDR1 is ENHRY, CDR2 SYGVKD, per germline. CDR3 sequence (DNA): TGTGCCATCAGAGCCGGGACTAGCGGGAGGTTCCCAGATACGCAGTATTTT. Amino acid sequence: CAIRAGTSGRFPDTQYF.

This clone was picked up one time. The chain is built from TRBV9 and TRBJ2-3, with TRBD2 identical over 11 bases. CDR3 length equals 17 residues. The V segment lost 3 bases and the J segment 3 bases; nucleotides outside the gene matches: 9. CDR1 SGDLS and CDR2 YYNGEE come from the germline V gene. The CDR3 DNA reads TGTGCCAGCAGCGGAATAACTAGCGGGGGAATAACAGATACGCAGTATTTT. Translation: CASSGITSGGITDTQYF.

The V and J genes are TRBV4-1 and TRBJ2-1; 7 bases align to TRBD2. CDR1 and CDR2 (germline): MGHRA, YSYEKL. CDR3 length: 15 amino acids. V was pared by 4 bases and J by 6 bases, with 9 bases of the junction left unmatched. The CDR3 sequence: CASSLWTRSGNEQFF. In DNA, the CDR3 is TGCGCCAGCAGCCTTTGGACTAGATCGGGCAATGAGCAGTTCTTC.

This chain uses TRBV20-1 with TRBJ2-4; TRBD2 agrees at 7 bases. CDR1 and CDR2 (germline): DFQATT, SNEGSKA (reference sequence). The trim removed 4 bases at V and 4 bases at J, leaving 7 bases unmatched. There are 14 residues in the CDR3. Here the CDR3 DNA reads TGCAGTGCTACTGAGGCGGGACTAAAAAACATTCAGTACTTC. It is translated as CSATEAGLKNIQYF.

CDR3 nucleotides: TGCGCCAGCAGCTTACAAAAAGGGACAGGGGCGCTTAACACCGGGGAGCTGTTTTTT. Its protein is CASSLQKGTGALNTGELFF. V usage is TRBV5-1 and J usage is TRBJ2-2, with TRBD1 identical over 10 bases. The ends lost 2 bases at V and 2 bases at J; junction bases unmatched: 12. This CDR3 contains 19 residues. Germline-derived CDR1 and CDR2 are SGHRS and YFSETQ.

This clone was found a few times. Other DNA sequences in this sample translate to the same CDR3. V is TRBV29-1 and J is TRBJ2-7; 7 bases match TRBD1. Germline CDR1 and CDR2: SQVTM and ANQGSEA. The V segment lost 6 bases and the J segment 3 bases; nucleotides outside the gene matches: 8. This CDR3 has 13 residues. The CDR3 bases are TGCAGCGTAAGAAGGACAGGCGGCTACGAGCAGTACTTC. Protein sequence: CSVRRTGGYEQYF.

The chain joins TRBV5-1 to TRBJ1-2, with a weak D call TRBD1 (6 bases). This CDR3 is 13 amino acids long. The germline V and J ends were trimmed by 3 bases and 4 bases, with 10 bases remaining between them. Germline loops: CDR1 SGHRS, CDR2 YFSETQ. CDR3 coding DNA: TGCGCCAGCAGCTCCGGGACACCCTATGGCTACACCTTC. Residues: CASSSGTPYGYTF.

The chain couples TRBV10-3 to TRBJ2-7; 7 bases align to TRBD1. Per germline, CDR1 ENHRY and CDR2 SYGVKD. The length of the CDR3 is 17 residues. The V segment lost 3 bases and the J segment 2 bases; nucleotides outside the gene matches: 13. The CDR3 loop is CAISDVNLAQGAYEQYF. As DNA, the CDR3 is TGTGCCATCAGTGACGTTAATTTGGCCCAGGGGGCCTACGAGCAGTACTTC.

The chain employs TRBV7-6 and TRBJ1-4; 7 positions agree with TRBD1. V trimming: 3 bases; J trimming: 6 bases; junction bases outside the gene matches: 7. This CDR3 is 15 amino acids long. Germline loops: CDR1 SGHVS, CDR2 FNYEAQ. The CDR3 reads CASSFRQGWDEKLFF. CDR3 in DNA: TGTGCCAGCAGCTTTCGACAGGGTTGGGATGAAAAACTGTTTTTT.

This clone was found once. The V and J genes are TRBV2 and TRBJ2-5, with 10 bases matching TRBD2. The CDR3 sequence is 15 residues long. Unmatched junction bases numbered 8, after V lost 6 bases and J lost 4 bases. Germline V CDR1 and CDR2: SNHLY, FYNNEI. The CDR3 DNA reads as TGTGCCAGCAGCTCCCGGACTAGCGGTACAGAGACCCAGTACTTC. Residues: CASSSRTSGTETQYF.

The chain combines TRBV3-1 (or the pseudogene TRBV3-2) with TRBJ2-7; unclear D gene. Germline-derived CDR1 and CDR2 are LGHDT and YNNKEL (reference sequence). CDR3 length: 12 residues. V lost 5 bases and J lost 4, with 9 bases in between. The CDR3 spells CASSKVAYEQYF. The CDR3 nucleotides are TGTGCCAGCAGCAAAGTTGCGTACGAGCAGTACTTC.

The chain has TRBV30 and TRBJ1-1, with D perhaps TRBD1 (6 bases). Germline V lookup: CDR1 GTSNPN, CDR2 SVGIG (reference sequence). The CDR3 covers 15 residues. V was cut by 4 bases and J by 0 bases, with 15 bases left in between. The CDR3 reads CAWNQGRGLNTEAFF. DNA for the CDR3: TGTGCCTGGAACCAGGGGAGGGGCCTGAACACTGAAGCTTTCTTT.

With regard to this clone: A much larger clone lies a single base off, so this may be a read error. Other nucleotide sequences from this sample produce the same CDR3. This chain uses TRBV28 with TRBJ1-5, with a possible D match to TRBD1 (6 bases). Trimming stripped 4 bases from V and 7 bases from J, with 20 bases between. The CDR3 contains 16 residues. Per the germline V gene, CDR1 is MDHEN and CDR2 is SYDVKM. The CDR3 region has the DNA TGTGCCAGCAGTTCCCTCCGAGGGGGGGCGGGGCAGCCCCAGCATTTT. Its protein product is CASSSLRGGAGQPQHF.